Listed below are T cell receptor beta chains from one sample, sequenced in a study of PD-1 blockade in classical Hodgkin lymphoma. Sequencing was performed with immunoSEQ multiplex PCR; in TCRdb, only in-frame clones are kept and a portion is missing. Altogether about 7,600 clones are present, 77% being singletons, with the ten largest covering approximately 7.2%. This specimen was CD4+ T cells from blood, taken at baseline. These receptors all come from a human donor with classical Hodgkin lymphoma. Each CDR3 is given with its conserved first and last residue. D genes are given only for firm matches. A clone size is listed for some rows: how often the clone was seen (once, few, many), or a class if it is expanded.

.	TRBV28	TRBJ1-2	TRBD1	CASSLSWGRQGGGYTF	TGTGCCAGCAGTTTATCGTGGGGGCGACAGGGCGGTGGCTACACCTTC
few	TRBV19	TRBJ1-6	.	CASMAGSSYNSPLHF	TGTGCCAGTATGGCGGGGAGCTCCTATAATTCACCCCTCCACTTT
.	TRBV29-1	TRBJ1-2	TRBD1	CSAGTAYGYTF	TGCAGCGCCGGGACAGCATATGGCTACACCTTC
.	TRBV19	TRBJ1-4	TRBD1	CASTLGGQINEKLFF	TGTGCCAGTACCCTCGGGGGACAGATAAATGAAAAACTGTTTTTT
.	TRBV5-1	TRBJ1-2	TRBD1	CASSPDGQAGGYTF	TGCGCCAGCAGCCCCGATGGACAGGCTGGTGGCTACACCTTC
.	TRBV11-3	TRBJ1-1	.	CASSLGEALNTEAFF	TGTGCCAGCAGCTTAGGAGAGGCTTTGAACACTGAAGCTTTCTTT
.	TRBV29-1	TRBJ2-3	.	CSARREITDTQYF	TGCAGCGCCCGAAGGGAAATCACAGATACGCAGTATTTT
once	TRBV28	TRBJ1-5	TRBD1	CASSEDRWNQPQHF	TGTGCCAGCAGTGAGGACAGGTGGAATCAGCCCCAGCATTTT
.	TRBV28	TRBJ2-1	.	CASSLYGRGRARNEQFF	TGTGCCAGCAGTTTATATGGGCGGGGCAGGGCTAGGAATGAGCAGTTCTTC
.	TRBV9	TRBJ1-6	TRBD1	CASSVGQGYSSPLHF	TGTGCCAGCAGCGTGGGACAGGGTTACAGTTCACCCCTCCACTTT
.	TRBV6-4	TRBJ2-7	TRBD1	CASMRGTGTYEQYF	TGTGCCAGCATGAGGGGGACAGGGACCTACGAGCAGTACTTC
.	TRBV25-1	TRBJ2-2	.	CASRLAHTGELFF	TGTGCCAGCAGACTAGCCCACACCGGGGAGCTGTTTTTT
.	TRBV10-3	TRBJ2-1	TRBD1	CAISRDRYNEQFF	TGTGCCATCAGCCGGGACAGATACAATGAGCAGTTCTTC
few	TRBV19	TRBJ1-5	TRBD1	CASSPGQGNSNQPQHF	TGTGCCAGTAGTCCGGGACAGGGAAATAGCAATCAGCCCCAGCATTTT
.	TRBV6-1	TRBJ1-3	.	CASSEAVRESGNTIYF	TGTGCCAGCAGTGAAGCAGTCCGGGAGTCGGGCAACACCATATATTTT
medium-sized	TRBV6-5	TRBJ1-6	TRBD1	CASSYTTGEDSPLHF	TGTGCCAGCAGTTACACGACAGGGGAGGATTCACCCCTCCACTTT
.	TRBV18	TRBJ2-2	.	CASSPANTGELFF	TGTGCCAGCTCACCCGCGAACACCGGGGAGCTGTTTTTT
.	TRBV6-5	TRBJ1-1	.	CASSYSGIGTEAFF	TGTGCCAGCAGTTATTCGGGGATCGGCACTGAAGCTTTCTTT
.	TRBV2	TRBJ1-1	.	CASSESGARVGTEAFF	TGTGCCAGCAGTGAATCGGGGGCCAGGGTAGGCACTGAAGCTTTCTTT
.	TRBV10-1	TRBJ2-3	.	CASIADTQYF	TGCGCCAGCATTGCAGATACGCAGTATTTT
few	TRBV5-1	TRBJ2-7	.	CASSASLGGYEQYF	TGCGCCAGCAGCGCTTCCCTGGGGGGCTACGAGCAGTACTTC
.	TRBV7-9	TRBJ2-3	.	CASSLASGGSDTQYF	TGTGCCAGCAGCTTAGCGTCGGGCGGTTCAGATACGCAGTATTTT
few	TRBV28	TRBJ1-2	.	CASRRGLGGGYTF	TGTGCCAGCAGAAGGGGGTTGGGGGGTGGCTACACCTTC
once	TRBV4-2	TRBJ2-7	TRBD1	CASSQGQGLIEQYF	TGTGCCAGCAGCCAAGGACAGGGTCTAATCGAGCAGTACTTC
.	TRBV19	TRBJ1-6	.	CASRRNGQGSPLHF	TGTGCCAGTCGCCGAAACGGGCAGGGCTCACCCCTCCACTTT
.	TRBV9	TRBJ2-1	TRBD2	CASSASGTSGGYRYNEQFF	TGTGCCAGCAGCGCTTCCGGGACTAGCGGGGGATATCGCTACAATGAGCAGTTCTTC
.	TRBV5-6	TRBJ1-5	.	CASSLRSGYNQPQHF	TGTGCCAGCAGCCTCCGGTCGGGATACAATCAGCCCCAGCATTTT
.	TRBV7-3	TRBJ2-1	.	CASSPAPSSYNEQFF	TGTGCCAGCAGCCCCGCGCCAAGCTCCTACAATGAGCAGTTCTTC
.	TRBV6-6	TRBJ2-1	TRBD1	CASSYRTGSSEQFF	TGTGCCAGCAGTTACCGGACAGGGTCTAGCGAGCAGTTCTTC